The 28 T cell receptor beta chains given below trace back to one sample, sequenced in a study of monozygotic twins with inflammatory bowel disease. TCRdb processed the 5' RACE reads again and assigns one entry to each CDR3 protein, with no DNA. The sample's table shows more than 300,000 distinct CDR3 sequences. The source material was blood. Receptors originate from a human donor with ulcerative colitis or Crohn's disease, or a healthy co-twin of an affected twin (not recorded which).

The chain employs TRBV18 and TRBJ1-1. Germline CDR1 reads KGHSH; CDR2 reads LQKENI. The CDR3 extends over 14 amino acids. The CDR3 sequence: CASSPRGGPFEAFF.

The chain carries TRBV30 and TRBJ2-6; without DNA, the TCRdb call of TRBD1 cannot be checked. The germline gives CDR1 GTSNPN, CDR2 SVGIG (reference sequence). There are 17 residues in the CDR3. CDR3 amino acids: CAWNRGQGNSGANVLTF.

The chain employs TRBV15 and TRBJ2-7; TCRdb lists TRBD1, though no DNA is available to test this call. The germline CDR1 and CDR2 sequences are LNHNV and YYDKDF (reference sequence). CDR3 size: 15 residues. The CDR3 spells CATSRGDISLYEQYF.

This rearrangement joins TRBV5-1 to TRBJ2-5; checking the TCRdb D call of TRBD1 is not possible without DNA. This CDR3 spans 14 amino acids. Germline V gene lookup returns CDR1 SGHRS and CDR2 YFSETQ. This CDR3 is CASSDLEGGKTQYF.

The CDR3 here is CASSPFGTGELFF. The chain recombines TRBV7-2 with TRBJ2-2. CDR3 size: 13 residues. CDR1 and CDR2 (germline): SGHTA, FQGNSA.

J is TRBJ2-3 and V is TRBV3-1. The CDR3 has 15 residues. In germline, CDR1 is LGHDT, CDR2 YNNKEL (reference sequence). CDR3 in amino acids: CASSQDMASTDTQYF.

V gene TRBV29-1 combines with J gene TRBJ2-2; the D call of TRBD1 rests on TCRdb alone, since no DNA is present to check it. Germline assignment: CDR1 SQVTM and CDR2 ANQGSEA. This CDR3 is built from 13 residues. CDR3: CSVVGTGSGELFF.

The chain links TRBV5-1 to TRBJ1-1; TCRdb selects TRBD1, and the lack of DNA leaves this call unchecked. Germline V gene sequence: CDR1 SGHRS, CDR2 YFSETQ. The CDR3 loop spans 16 amino acids. The CDR3 spells CASSQDRGLMNTEAFF.

The chain uses TRBV24-1 and TRBJ2-7; there is no DNA to check the TCRdb D call of TRBD1. The CDR3 has 15 amino acids. Germline V gene sequence: CDR1 KGHDR, CDR2 SFDVKD. The CDR3: CATSVSGTGFYEQYF.

The chain links TRBV28 to TRBJ1-1; without DNA, the TCRdb call of TRBD1 cannot be checked. The length of the CDR3 is 15 residues. Germline V lookup: CDR1 MDHEN, CDR2 SYDVKM. This chain's CDR3 is CASSSLGGRYTEAFF.

The chain employs TRBV7-2 and TRBJ1-1. The CDR3 extends over 13 amino acids. CDR1 and CDR2 (germline): SGHTA, FQGNSA. CDR3 sequence reads: CASSSDWNTEAFF.

The V call is TRBV6-2 or TRBV6-3, the J call TRBJ1-1; the TCRdb D gene call, TRBD1, has no DNA to confirm it. The CDR3 loop spans 17 amino acids. CDR1 MNHEY and CDR2 SVGEGT come from the germline V gene. CDR3 sequence reads: CASSYPPGQGDRTEAFF.

This rearrangement joins TRBV5-1 to TRBJ2-1; TCRdb's D call, TRBD1, is unchecked because there is no DNA. Germline V gene data show CDR1 as SGHRS and CDR2 as YFSETQ. The CDR3 loop spans 16 amino acids. The CDR3 loop reads CASSLVRGAAYNEQFF.

The chain recombines TRBV5-1 with TRBJ2-4; TCRdb picks TRBD1, but there is no DNA to check that call. CDR1 and CDR2 from the germline V gene are SGHRS and YFSETQ. The CDR3 consists of 15 residues. CDR3 protein: CASSQTGMGKNIQYF.

The V and J genes are TRBV5-1 and TRBJ2-1. CDR3 length: 17 amino acids. Germline lookup yields CDR1 SGHRS and CDR2 YFSETQ. The CDR3 spells CASSLDGPLSSYNEQFF.

The chain uses TRBV20-1 and TRBJ1-6; TCRdb's D call, TRBD1, is unchecked because there is no DNA. The germline CDR1 and CDR2 sequences are DFQATT and SNEGSKA (reference sequence). CDR3 length: 15 amino acids. The CDR3: CSARDLAGDNSPLHF.

The rearrangement joins TRBV6-2 or TRBV6-3 to TRBJ2-5. The CDR3 covers 12 residues. In germline, CDR1 is MNHEY, CDR2 SVGEGT. The CDR3 spells CASSYIQETQYF.

The chain employs TRBV2 and TRBJ2-7; there is no DNA to check the TCRdb D call of TRBD2. The CDR3 is 13 amino acids. Germline CDR1 is SNHLY and CDR2 is FYNNEI. The CDR3 spells CASGGTSQDEQYF.

The V gene is TRBV20-1, the J gene TRBJ2-1; checking the TCRdb D call of TRBD2 is not possible without DNA. In germline, CDR1 is DFQATT, CDR2 SNEGSKA (reference sequence). This CDR3 is 13 amino acids long. The chain's CDR3 is CSASPSGDNEQFF.

The CDR3 sequence is CASSFLTGGTEAFF. The gene calls are TRBV5-1 and TRBJ1-1; without DNA, the TCRdb call of TRBD1 cannot be checked. From germline, CDR1 is SGHRS and CDR2 YFSETQ. This CDR3 region has 14 residues. Looking up the rest from reference TRBV5-1 and TRBJ1-1 gives the full variable domain: KAGVTQTPRYLIKTRGQQVTLSCSPISGHRSVSWYQQTPGQGLQFLFEYFSETQRNKGNFPGRFSGRQFSNSRSEMNVSTLELGDSALYLCASSFLTGGTEAFFGQGTRLTVV.

This sequence joins TRBV5-1 and TRBJ2-3. Germline CDR1 and CDR2: SGHRS and YFSETQ. The CDR3 runs to 16 residues. The CDR3 reads CASSLEDGPSTDTQYF.

CDR3 in amino acids: CASSLAGASGQETQYF. The rearrangement joins TRBV5-1 to TRBJ2-5; TCRdb reports TRBD2, a call that lacks DNA to check it against. This CDR3 is built from 16 residues. CDR1 and CDR2 (germline): SGHRS, YFSETQ.

The rearrangement links TRBV5-6 to TRBJ2-3. The CDR3 has 16 residues. Per the germline V gene, CDR1 is SGHDT and CDR2 is YYEEEE. This CDR3 reads CASSYSGLRSTDTQYF.

The chain recombines TRBV20-1 with TRBJ1-6; the TRBD1 assignment by TCRdb is unverifiable without DNA. The CDR3 spans 14 residues. Germline V lookup: CDR1 DFQATT, CDR2 SNEGSKA (reference sequence). CDR3 sequence reads: CSGKHRGRNSPLHF.

The chain carries TRBV12-3 or TRBV12-4 and TRBJ1-2. The CDR3 contains 13 residues. The CDR3 loop is CASSFAGLYGYTF.

This sequence joins TRBV25-1 and TRBJ2-7; the TCRdb call, TRBD2, lacks DNA for checking. The germline V gene encodes CDR1 MGHDK and CDR2 SYGVNS. This CDR3 is 15 amino acids long. This CDR3 reads CASRLGEGSSYEQYF.

This rearrangement joins TRBV12-3 or TRBV12-4 to TRBJ2-3; TCRdb's D call of TRBD1 is untestable without DNA. The CDR3 totals 15 residues. CDR3 loop: CASSEMKGYTDTQYF.

This sequence joins TRBV20-1 and TRBJ1-1. The CDR3 sequence is 19 residues long. Germline lookup yields CDR1 DFQATT and CDR2 SNEGSKA (reference sequence). The CDR3: CSAARGTWGGLGLKTEAFF.